These T cell receptor beta chains were read from a single sample in a study of cytomegalovirus exposure and HLA in healthy donors. Some clones are missing from TCRdb's copy, which holds only in-frame ones; the method was immunoSEQ multiplex PCR. The sample includes 160,000 or so clones, approximately 88% of them seen just once. Sequenced: PBMCs. All receptors derive from a woman between 18 and 30 years old in good health and CMV-seronegative. The conserved cysteine and the conserved F or W are not part of the CDR3 here. Expanded clones are given a class, and other clones once, few, many or no size at all.

TRBV6-5	TRBJ1-4	NA	ASSYGVTGVFEKLF
TRBV6-1	TRBJ1-2	NA	ASSPLSQGSGYT
TRBV7-9	TRBJ1-5	few	ASSSGQGDSNQPQH
TRBV28	TRBJ1-5	NA	ASMNWQGNQPQH
TRBV7-9	TRBJ1-6	NA	ASSLQDSGGNSPLH
TRBV6-5	TRBJ1-1	NA	ASSYSRGNTEAF
TRBV11-3	TRBJ2-6	NA	ASATGQGIPSGANGLT
TRBV30	TRBJ2-7	NA	AWSRQYEQY
TRBV11-2	TRBJ2-2	NA	ASSSYRDLDTGELF
TRBV20-1	TRBJ1-2	NA	SARVAHGYT
TRBV19	TRBJ1-1	NA	AISTREENTEAF
TRBV6-5	TRBJ1-1	NA	ASRLRQGYYTEAF
TRBV6-4	TRBJ2-2	medium-sized	ASSGGANTGELF
TRBV6-1	TRBJ1-5	NA	ASSDPAGGNNQPQH
TRBV14	TRBJ2-7	NA	ASSQLYEQY
TRBV19	TRBJ1-2	NA	ASNDRGHYGYT
TRBV5-1	TRBJ1-2	NA	ASSLGQGAYGYT
TRBV5-1	TRBJ1-2	NA	ASSLVVWPDYGYT
TRBV5-6	TRBJ2-7	NA	ASSAWTGVDYEQY
TRBV27	TRBJ2-3	NA	ASSLGASGGADTQY
TRBV6-7	TRBJ2-7	NA	ASSYCEGGKAEQY
TRBV10-3	TRBJ2-5	NA	AISDRQGETQY
TRBV7-8	TRBJ1-2	NA	ASSLGQGFYYGYT
TRBV11-3	TRBJ1-1	NA	ASSARTGNTEAF
TRBV11-2	TRBJ1-3	once	ASSLDGSSGNTIY
TRBV5-1	TRBJ2-7	NA	ASSSDRGLGEQY
TRBV7-8	TRBJ1-1	NA	ASSLTGTGNEAF
TRBV6-5	TRBJ2-3	NA	ASSYSLGLVTQY
TRBV5-1	TRBJ2-1	few	ATSGKVDNEQF
TRBV28	TRBJ2-1	NA	ASSTTGSDEQF
TRBV5-1	NA	NA	ASSSQLGMGYEQY
TRBV6-1	TRBJ2-5	few	ASSEQPRGQETQY
TRBV19	TRBJ1-1	NA	ASSIYLNTEAF
TRBV9	TRBJ1-2	NA	ASSVEAGGLYGYT
TRBV7-8	TRBJ1-3	NA	ASSSRQGLSGNTIY
TRBV27	TRBJ2-7	once	ASSMTGWGTYEQY
TRBV28	TRBJ1-4	NA	ASRVGGSKEKLF
TRBV6-4	TRBJ2-5	NA	ASSSSRCSQY
TRBV21-1	TRBJ1-2	NA	ASRRGRYGYT
TRBV19	TRBJ1-5	NA	ASSIRGDRGPNQPQH
TRBV30	TRBJ1-2	NA	AWSVQGTGKGYT
TRBV6-6	TRBJ1-2	NA	ASRQTGYGYT
TRBV28	TRBJ1-4	NA	ASRGTPLEKLF
TRBV29-1	TRBJ1-2	NA	SVEESRVDYGYT
TRBV5-1	TRBJ2-1	NA	ASSLDRGQVYNEQF
TRBV10-2	TRBJ1-3	NA	ASSKKGGGGSGNTIY
TRBV28	TRBJ1-2	NA	ASSTTGGADYGYT
TRBV5-6	TRBJ2-5	NA	ASRGSGQETQY
TRBV6-6	TRBJ1-1	NA	ASSGGTGRRTEAF
TRBV5-6	TRBJ1-2	NA	ASSSTPTGGYGYT
TRBV7-2	TRBJ2-1	NA	ASSPGGYNEQF
TRBV25-1	TRBJ2-3	NA	ASSEYRSSGVPTDTQY
TRBV11-3	TRBJ2-7	NA	ASALGGAIVQY
TRBV28	TRBJ1-2	NA	ASRHRQGEGSGYT
TRBV18	TRBJ2-2	once	ASSLRTGSNTGELF
TRBV14	TRBJ2-5	NA	ASSRSTGGRETQY
TRBV7-9	TRBJ1-1	NA	ASSSGQGTNTEAF
TRBV10-1	TRBJ1-1	NA	ASSDLTGAGTEAF
TRBV21-1	TRBJ1-5	NA	ASQFLPNQPQH